This TCR beta chain was captured by sequencing in a study of blood T cell repertoires in COVID-19. In germline, CDR1 is SGHNT, CDR2 YYREEE (reference sequence). The CDR3 covers 12 residues. The V gene lost 0 bases and the J gene lost 7 bases, with 6 bases spanning the gap. TCRdb keeps only in-frame clones here, not all; method: immunoSEQ multiplex PCR. The data contain 150,000 to 200,000 clones, more than 65% of them seen just once; the ten biggest clones take up 8% to 13%. Participant ages covered about 18 to 89 years across 25 or so US areas. Grouping used clinical history reported by participants in a survey and questionnaire. Donors in Cohort 3 who had recovered were those with two negative PCRs, healthcare professional clearance, or resolution of their symptoms.

The sequenced sample was PBMCs or T cells enriched from blood (not recorded which). This chain joins TRBV5-4 and TRBJ2-3, with D uncertain. The clonotype comes from a man aged 50 to 59 who had recovered from COVID-19. The CDR3 DNA is TGTGCCAGCAGCTTGGACTCGTATACGCAGTATTTT. It specifies CASSLDSYTQYF.